The rows below give T cell receptor beta chains drawn from one sample of a study of cytomegalovirus exposure and HLA in healthy donors. Profiled with immunoSEQ multiplex PCR; TCRdb holds only in-frame clones, not every one. In the table there are 200,000 to 250,000 clones, roughly 85% of which are singletons. Sequencing was done on a sample of PBMCs. Receptors were obtained from a man aged 18 to 29 in good health and CMV-seronegative. Both conserved end residues are trimmed from each CDR3.

j_gene | v_gene | CDR3aa
TRBJ2-5 | TRBV30 | AWSAGFGGAPQKETQY
TRBJ2-7 | TRBV27 | ASSLGAGIPYEQY
TRBJ2-5 | TRBV12-5 | ASGLVSPFRGGIKETQY
TRBJ2-3 | TRBV19 | ASGERRVDTQY
TRBJ1-1 | TRBV21-1 | ASSDDRDTEAF
TRBJ1-2 | TRBV2 | ARETGINGYT
TRBJ1-4 | TRBV19 | ASSGEIYGKLF
TRBJ1-1 | TRBV7-2 | ASSSNDLWTGVNTEAF
TRBJ1-4 | TRBV7-8 | ASSLGGQKLF
TRBJ2-5 | TRBV21-1 | ASSKERERQGGFIETQY
TRBJ2-7 | TRBV7-2 | ASSSRGQGGLDEQY
TRBJ2-7 | TRBV11-3 | ASSATGTGAEY
TRBJ2-7 | TRBV7-2 | ASSPYSYEQY
TRBJ2-3 | TRBV7-9 | ASSLVESGYSTDTQY
TRBJ1-4 | TRBV11-3 | ASRGSGASPTTNEKLF
TRBJ1-3 | TRBV11-2 | ASSSVVGPGNTIY